Ten or more counts support the clone carrying this T cell receptor (beta chain). Its cognate antigen is unknown. A single record per CDR3 protein comes from TCRdb applying MiXCR to the reads. Among about 76,000 distinct CDR3 sequences, roughly 3.6% were seen once, and the ten largest hold 3.5% to 5%. The V and J ends lost 0 bases and 0 bases respectively, with 14 bases between them. The CDR3 is made up of 17 amino acids. In germline, CDR1 is SGHTA, CDR2 FQGTGA. This sample was included in a study of T cell repertoires in cytomegalovirus infection. Across the whole study: Public TCR beta signatures marked donors with CMV infection and the matching HLA.

Study-wide findings and caveats: Cumulated frequencies of public TCR beta families served to identify carriers of CMV plus the relevant HLA. The ex vivo response showed dominance by HLA-C-restricted CMV-specific TCR beta clonotypes.

What was sequenced was PBMCs. This clonotype was obtained from a human donor in good health (CMV status not recorded). Some clones in this sample may be carry-over from other donors' samples. The chain carries TRBV7-3 and TRBJ1-1, with D maybe TRBD1 (5 bases). CDR3 protein: CASSLTSDRGMNTEAFF. The CDR3 DNA follows: TGTGCCAGCAGCTTAACTTCAGACAGAGGCATGAACACTGAAGCTTTCTTT.